The source of this TCR beta chain is a study of blood T cell repertoires in COVID-19 (dated by TCRdb to about 2020). In the study overall: Collaborator samples came from the United States, Italy and Spain and covered acute and convalescent phases of COVID-19. The repertoires were released in a freely available public database intended as a resource for research on the immune response to SARS-CoV-2. Deeply sampled blood TCRbeta repertoires from subjects exposed to, actively infected with, or recovered from COVID-19 were included in the dataset. Where available, HLA class I and class II types were taken from metadata supplied by the sample provider and were not determined by assay-based typing. The material from the prospective study consisted of cDNA or gDNA derived from T cells, B-cell-depleted T cells, or PBMCs. A de-identified subject ID, COVID-19 status, age in years and sex were almost always included in the sample metadata. Samples came from the ongoing ImmuneRACE study (first 160 participants) plus 1,254 subjects from 6 global collaborators. Paper-wide results and their limitations: How much clinical and demographic metadata was included differed by source and by participant, and the metadata was provided uncurated.

TCRbeta CDR3 regions were amplified from genomic DNA by means of the immunoSEQ Assay, a bias-controlled multiplex PCR. Concerning the study's data processing: Within the assay, amplification of reference gene primers was used to estimate how many nucleated cells each sample contained. To quantify the absolute abundance of each unique TCRbeta CDR3 rearrangement, sequence reads were collapsed and filtered. Productive Simpson clonality was computed per sample as the square root of Simpson's diversity index over productive rearrangements. TCRdb obtained this table from immuneACCESS and retained in-frame rearrangements with V and J assigned. These tables miss some clones; where compared with another copy, unresolved V genes account for less than half of the shortfall, and the remainder is unexplained. The DNA gave D and trimming, while V, J and clone size come from that table. This sample lists roughly 51,000 clones; 70% to 90% were detected once. Clones ranked in the top ten supply about 2.9% of the sample.

This clone was detected ten times or more. It lacks a known antigen. No clone much larger than this one lies a single base away; base qualities are absent. The collaborating institutions used their own protocols to collect whole blood in K2EDTA tubes. For TCRbeta analysis, collaborators shipped samples in one of three forms: frozen whole blood, isolated PBMCs, or DNA extracted from either of those sample types. From the cysteine through the phenylalanine, the CDR3 covers 14 amino acids. CDR3 DNA is the only sequence kept; it has 42 bases, read in frame from the first base. Compared with germline, V lacks 3 bases and J lacks 6 bases; bases without a gene match: 4. The germline V gene supplies CDR1 SGHRS and CDR2 YFSETQ.

The source is a woman over 75 with acute or convalescent COVID-19. Input material: peripheral blood. The chain joins TRBV5-1 to TRBJ1-4; a stretch of 8 junction bases matches TRBD1. The bases read TGCGCCAGCAGCTCCGGGACAGGCCATGAAAAACTGTTTTTT. Its protein product is CASSSGTGHEKLFF.